This T cell receptor (beta chain) appears in the sequencing data of a study of T cell responses to AZD1222 COVID-19 vaccine. Notes on the study in general: Following two doses of AZD1222, Spike-specific TCR breadth and depth rose. The study sampled repertoires only after the peak T cell response.

The assay was immunoSEQ multiplex PCR, and TCRdb's table has in-frame clones only and misses some. The sample consists of about 180,000 clones, 85% to 95% of them appearing once. The CDR3 loop spans 14 amino acids. Germline V lookup: CDR1 MGHRA, CDR2 YSYEKL. V was trimmed by 0 bases and J by 4 bases, leaving 9 bases between them. With respect to this clone: No antigen is known for it.

This TCR was recovered from an adult who received the AZD1222 COVID-19 vaccine. The rearrangement links TRBV4-1 to TRBJ1-1; D not resolved. Sequencing used peripheral blood, obtained 28 days after the second AZD1222 dose. CDR3 sequence: CASSQEARGTEAFF. The CDR3, as DNA: TGCGCCAGCAGCCAAGAGGCGCGAGGCACTGAAGCTTTCTTT.